This TCR beta chain was observed in a study of blood T cell repertoires in COVID-19. Study-wide context: Sites in the United States, Italy and Spain provided acute and convalescent COVID-19 samples. In each case, the material was cDNA or gDNA derived from T cells, B-cell-depleted T cells, or PBMCs.

The CDR3 extends over 16 amino acids. CDR1 is SGHNT and CDR2 is YYREEE in the germline V gene (reference sequence). The germline V and J ends were trimmed by 4 bases and 1 base, with 16 bases remaining between them. TCRdb's table, derived via immunoSEQ multiplex PCR, lists solely in-frame clones and lacks some. This table holds about 200,000 clones, roughly 88% found once. During active infection, Seattle patients enrolled and were then monitored through disease. This chain links TRBV5-4 with TRBJ2-3; weak D call: TRBD1 (6 bases). The sample was peripheral blood. This receptor was obtained from a man between 50 and 59 years old with COVID-19, enrolled during active disease. The DNA of the CDR3 is TGTGCCAGCAGCAGAGGGGCAGGGGATCGCACAGATACGCAGTATTTT. The encoded protein is CASSRGAGDRTDTQYF.